This T cell receptor (beta chain) was profiled in a study of beta chain features in type 1 diabetes. One heparinised blood draw, averaging about 120 mL, came from each donor. Study conclusions and caveats: The VDJ junctions of type 1 diabetes patients carried fewer insertions and more deletions. Researchers reported that naive, central memory and Treg TCRB repertoires appeared more similar in patients than in healthy donors.

Germline CDR1 SGDLS, CDR2 YYNGEE. This CDR3 has 13 residues. Trimming cost V 1 base and J 3 bases; bases outside gene matches: 0. Expressed TCRB transcripts were sequenced because the entire RNA isolate underwent reverse transcription. Only in-frame clones appear in the TCRdb table, and some are missing; sequencing was by immunoSEQ multiplex PCR. This repertoire shows about 930,000 clones, 15% to 20% found once; its top ten account for around 0.02%. As regards this clone: Its antigen remains unknown. Additional DNA sequences in this sample encode the identical CDR3.

The V call is TRBV9, the J call TRBJ1-2, with 7 positions matching TRBD1. This receptor was taken from a woman aged 18-30 years in good health. Specimen: naive CD4+ T cells from blood. The DNA for the CDR3 is TGTGCCAGCAGCGTACAGGGGGACTATGGCTACACCTTC. Its translation: CASSVQGDYGYTF. Filled out from reference TRBV9 and TRBJ1-2, the complete variable domain reads DSGVTQTPKHLITATGQRVTLRCSPRSGDLSVYWYQQSLDQGLQFLIQYYNGEERAKGNILERFSAQQFPDLHSELNLSSLELGDSALYFCASSVQGDYGYTFGSGTRLTVV.